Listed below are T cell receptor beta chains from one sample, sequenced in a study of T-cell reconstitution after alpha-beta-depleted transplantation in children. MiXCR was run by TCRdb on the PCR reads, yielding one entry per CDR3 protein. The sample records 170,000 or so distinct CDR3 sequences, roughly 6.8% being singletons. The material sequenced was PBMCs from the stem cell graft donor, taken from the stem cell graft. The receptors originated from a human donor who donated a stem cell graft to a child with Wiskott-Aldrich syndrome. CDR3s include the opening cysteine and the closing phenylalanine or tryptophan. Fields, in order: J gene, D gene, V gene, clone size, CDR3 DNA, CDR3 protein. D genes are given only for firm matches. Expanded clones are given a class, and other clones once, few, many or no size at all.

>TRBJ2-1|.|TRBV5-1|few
TGCGCCAGCAGCCCTCGAGTGGGACGGCTGGGCAATGAGCAGTTCTTC
CASSPRVGRLGNEQFF
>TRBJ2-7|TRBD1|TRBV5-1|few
TGCGCCAGCAGTTCACCGGGACAGGGGTCTCTCGAGCAGTACTTC
CASSSPGQGSLEQYF
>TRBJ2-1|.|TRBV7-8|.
TGTGCCAGCAGCTTAAGGCGGGACACCTACAATGAGCAGTTCTTC
CASSLRRDTYNEQFF
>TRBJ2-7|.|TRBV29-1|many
TGCAGCGTTGGGACAGTCGGGCATCACGAGCAGTACTTC
CSVGTVGHHEQYF
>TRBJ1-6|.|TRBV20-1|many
TGCAGTGCCACTGGAAAGGCGCGGGGATCACCCCTCCACTTT
CSATGKARGSPLHF
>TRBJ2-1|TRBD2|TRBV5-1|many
TGCGCCAGCAGCCCGGTAACTAGCGGGAGGGGCAATGAGCAGTTCTTC
CASSPVTSGRGNEQFF
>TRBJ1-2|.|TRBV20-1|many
TGCAGTGCTACTCAACCGGGAGCGACAAACTATGGCTACACCTTC
CSATQPGATNYGYTF
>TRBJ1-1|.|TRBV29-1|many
TGCAGCGTTGGAACCGGGACCCTGAACACTGAAGCTTTCTTT
CSVGTGTLNTEAFF
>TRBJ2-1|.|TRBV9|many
TGTGCCAGCAGCGTAGGGACTTTGGGTAACAATGAGCAGTTCTTC
CASSVGTLGNNEQFF
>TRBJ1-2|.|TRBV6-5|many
TGTGCCAGCAGTTACGATAGGGTGAGAGCCTATGGCTACACCTTC
CASSYDRVRAYGYTF
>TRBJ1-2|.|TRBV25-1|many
TGTGCCAGCAGTGAAAACAACTATGGCTACACCTTC
CASSENNYGYTF
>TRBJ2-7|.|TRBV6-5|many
TGTGCCAGCAGTTACGGGGGGACAGCTACCTACGAGCAGTACTTC
CASSYGGTATYEQYF
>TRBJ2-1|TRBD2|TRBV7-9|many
TGTGCCAGCAGCTCTAGCGGGAGGGCCCAGTTCTTC
CASSSSGRAQFF
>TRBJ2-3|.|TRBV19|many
TGTGCCAGTAGTATCGGGCAGGGGAGAAATACGCAGTATTTT
CASSIGQGRNTQYF
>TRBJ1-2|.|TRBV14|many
TGTGCCAGCAGCCAAAAGGGACTGCTATATGGCTACACCTTC
CASSQKGLLYGYTF
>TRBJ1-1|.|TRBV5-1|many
TGCGCCAGCAGCGCGGGAGCCTCGAACACTGAAGCTTTCTTT
CASSAGASNTEAFF
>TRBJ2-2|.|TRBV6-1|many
TGTGCCAGCCGTCCAGGGTGGGTCACCGGGGAGCTGTTTTTT
CASRPGWVTGELFF
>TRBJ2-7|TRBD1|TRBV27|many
TGTGCCAGCAGTTTGAAGGGACAGGGGGCCTACGAGCAGTACTTC
CASSLKGQGAYEQYF
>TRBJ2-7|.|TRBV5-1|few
TGCGCCAGCAGCTGGAGTATACAGCCCAACTACGAGCAGTACTTC
CASSWSIQPNYEQYF
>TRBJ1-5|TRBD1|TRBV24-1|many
TGTGCCACCAGTGACCCGAAAGGGACAGGGGTCAATCAGCCCCAGCATTTT
CATSDPKGTGVNQPQHF
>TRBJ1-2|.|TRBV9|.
TGTGCCAGCAGCCGAGAGGGGGGACCGGTGAGCTATGGCTACACCTTC
CASSREGGPVSYGYTF
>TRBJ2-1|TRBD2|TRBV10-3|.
TGTGCCATCGGACTAGCGGGAGGGAATGAGCAGTTCTTC
CAIGLAGGNEQFF